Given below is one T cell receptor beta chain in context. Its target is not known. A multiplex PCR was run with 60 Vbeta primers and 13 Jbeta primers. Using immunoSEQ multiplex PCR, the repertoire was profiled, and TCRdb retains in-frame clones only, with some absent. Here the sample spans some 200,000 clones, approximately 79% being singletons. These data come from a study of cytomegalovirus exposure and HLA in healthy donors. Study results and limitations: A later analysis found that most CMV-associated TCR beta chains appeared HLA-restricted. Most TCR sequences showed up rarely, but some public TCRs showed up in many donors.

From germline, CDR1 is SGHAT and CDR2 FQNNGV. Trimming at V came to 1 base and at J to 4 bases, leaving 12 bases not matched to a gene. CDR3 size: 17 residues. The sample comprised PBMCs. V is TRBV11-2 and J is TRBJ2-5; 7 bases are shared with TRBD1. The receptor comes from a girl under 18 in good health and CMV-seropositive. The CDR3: CASSLGTWPGGLETQYF. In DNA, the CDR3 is TGTGCCAGCAGCTTAGGAACGTGGCCAGGGGGTTTAGAGACCCAGTACTTC.